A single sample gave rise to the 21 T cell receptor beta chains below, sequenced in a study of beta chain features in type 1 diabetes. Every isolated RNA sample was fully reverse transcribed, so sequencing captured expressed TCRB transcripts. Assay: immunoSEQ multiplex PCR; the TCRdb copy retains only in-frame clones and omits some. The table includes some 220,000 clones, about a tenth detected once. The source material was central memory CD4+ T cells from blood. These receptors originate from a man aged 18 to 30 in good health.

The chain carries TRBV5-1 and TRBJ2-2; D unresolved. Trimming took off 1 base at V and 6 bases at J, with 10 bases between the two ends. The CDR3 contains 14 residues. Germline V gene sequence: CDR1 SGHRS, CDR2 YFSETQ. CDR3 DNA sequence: TGCGCCAGCAGCTTGAGTCCCAGCCCCGGGGAGCTGTTTTTT. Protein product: CASSLSPSPGELFF.

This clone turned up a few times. The CDR3 bases are TGTGCTAGTGGCACGGGACAGGGGAGAGACAATGAGCAGTTCTTC. It codes for CASGTGQGRDNEQFF. The chain uses TRBV12-5 and TRBJ2-1; TRBD1 agrees at 10 bases. Germline values: CDR1 LGHNT, CDR2 FRNRAP. The CDR3 is made up of 15 amino acids. V gave up 6 bases and J gave up 5 bases; unmatched junction bases: 7.

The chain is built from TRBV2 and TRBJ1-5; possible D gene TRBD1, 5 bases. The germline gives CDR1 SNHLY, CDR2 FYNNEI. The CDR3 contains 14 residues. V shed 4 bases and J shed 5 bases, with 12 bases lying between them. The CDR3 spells CASSAAGGHQPQHF. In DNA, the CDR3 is TGTGCCAGCAGTGCGGCGGGGGGACATCAGCCCCAGCATTTT.

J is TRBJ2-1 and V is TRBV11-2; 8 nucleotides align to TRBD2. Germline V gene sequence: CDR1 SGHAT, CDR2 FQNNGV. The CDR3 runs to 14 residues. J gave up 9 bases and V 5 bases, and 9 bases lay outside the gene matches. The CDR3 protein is CASSPSGSFGEQFF. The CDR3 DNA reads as TGTGCCAGCAGCCCCAGCGGGAGTTTCGGTGAGCAGTTCTTC.

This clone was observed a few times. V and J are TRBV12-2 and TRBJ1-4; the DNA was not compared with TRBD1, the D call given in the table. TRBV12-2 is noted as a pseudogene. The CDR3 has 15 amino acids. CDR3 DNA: TGTGCAAGTCGCCGGCACAGGGGAAGAAGTGAAAAACTGTTTTTT. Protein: CASRRHRGRSEKLFF.

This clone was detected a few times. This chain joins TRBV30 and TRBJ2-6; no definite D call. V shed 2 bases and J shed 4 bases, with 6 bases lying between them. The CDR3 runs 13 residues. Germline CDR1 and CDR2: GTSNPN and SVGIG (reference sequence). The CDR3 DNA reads TGTGCCTGGAGTCTGGTCGGGGCCAACGTCCTGACTTTC. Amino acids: CAWSLVGANVLTF.

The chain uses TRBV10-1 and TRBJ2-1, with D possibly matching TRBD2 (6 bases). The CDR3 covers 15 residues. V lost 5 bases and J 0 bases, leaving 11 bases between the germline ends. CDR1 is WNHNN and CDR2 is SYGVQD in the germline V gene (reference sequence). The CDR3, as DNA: TGCGCCAGCAGTCGAGGAGGGAGCTCCTACAATGAGCAGTTCTTC. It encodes CASSRGGSSYNEQFF.

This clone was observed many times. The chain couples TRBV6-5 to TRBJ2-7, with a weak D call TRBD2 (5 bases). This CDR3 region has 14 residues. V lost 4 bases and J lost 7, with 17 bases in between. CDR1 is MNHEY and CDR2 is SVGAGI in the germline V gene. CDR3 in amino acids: CASSSNKTPGEQYF. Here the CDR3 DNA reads TGTGCCAGCAGTTCTAACAAGACCCCGGGGGAGCAGTACTTC.

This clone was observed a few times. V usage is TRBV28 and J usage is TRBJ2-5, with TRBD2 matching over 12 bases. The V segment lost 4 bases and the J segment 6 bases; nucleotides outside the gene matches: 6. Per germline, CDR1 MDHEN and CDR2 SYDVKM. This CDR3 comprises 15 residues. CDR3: CASSSLAGGPQTQYF. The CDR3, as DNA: TGTGCCAGCAGTTCTCTAGCGGGAGGGCCTCAGACCCAGTACTTC.

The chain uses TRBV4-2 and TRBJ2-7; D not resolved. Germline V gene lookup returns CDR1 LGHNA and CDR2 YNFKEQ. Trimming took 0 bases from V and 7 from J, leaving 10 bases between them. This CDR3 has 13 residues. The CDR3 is CASSQDTPQEQYF. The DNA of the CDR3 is TGTGCCAGCAGCCAAGATACTCCACAGGAGCAGTACTTC.

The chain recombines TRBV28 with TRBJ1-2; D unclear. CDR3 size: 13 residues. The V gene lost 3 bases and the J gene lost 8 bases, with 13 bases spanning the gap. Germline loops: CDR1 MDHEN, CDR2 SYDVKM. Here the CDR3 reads CASSFVEARGYTF. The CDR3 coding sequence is TGTGCCAGCAGTTTCGTCGAGGCACGAGGCTACACCTTC.

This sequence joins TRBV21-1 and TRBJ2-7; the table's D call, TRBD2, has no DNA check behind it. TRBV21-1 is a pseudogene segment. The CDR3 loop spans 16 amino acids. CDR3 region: CASSKARSSDSYEQYF. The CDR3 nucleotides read TGTGCCAGCAGCAAAGCGAGGTCTAGCGACTCTTACGAGCAGTACTTC.

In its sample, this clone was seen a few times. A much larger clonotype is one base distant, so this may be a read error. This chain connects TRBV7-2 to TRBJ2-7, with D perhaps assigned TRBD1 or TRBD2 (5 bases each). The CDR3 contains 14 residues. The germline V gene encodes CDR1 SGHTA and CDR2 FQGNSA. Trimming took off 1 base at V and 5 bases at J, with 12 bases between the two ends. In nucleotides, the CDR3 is TGTGCCAGCAGCTTAGGGGGGAGAGGCCACGAGCAGTACTTC. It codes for CASSLGGRGHEQYF.

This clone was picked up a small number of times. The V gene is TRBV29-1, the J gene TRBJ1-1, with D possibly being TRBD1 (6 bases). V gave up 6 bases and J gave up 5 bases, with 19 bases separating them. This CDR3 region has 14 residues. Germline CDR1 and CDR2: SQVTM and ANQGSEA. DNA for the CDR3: TGCAGCGTCCCAAGGGGGGGTGTCTGGACTGAAGCTTTCTTT. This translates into CSVPRGGVWTEAFF.

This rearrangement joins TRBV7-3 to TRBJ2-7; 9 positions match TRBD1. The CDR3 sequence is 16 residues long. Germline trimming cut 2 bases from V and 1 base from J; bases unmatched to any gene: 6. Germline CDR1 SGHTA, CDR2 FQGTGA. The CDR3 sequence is CASSLVRGTGSYEQYF. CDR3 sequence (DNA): TGTGCCAGCAGCTTAGTTCGCGGGACAGGGTCCTACGAGCAGTACTTC.

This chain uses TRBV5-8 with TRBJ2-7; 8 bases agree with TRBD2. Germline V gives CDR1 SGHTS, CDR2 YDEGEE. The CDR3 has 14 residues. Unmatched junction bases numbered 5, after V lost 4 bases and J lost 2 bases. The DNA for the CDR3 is TGTGCCAGCAGCCCCCCGGGACTAGCCTACGAGCAGTACTTC. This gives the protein CASSPPGLAYEQYF.

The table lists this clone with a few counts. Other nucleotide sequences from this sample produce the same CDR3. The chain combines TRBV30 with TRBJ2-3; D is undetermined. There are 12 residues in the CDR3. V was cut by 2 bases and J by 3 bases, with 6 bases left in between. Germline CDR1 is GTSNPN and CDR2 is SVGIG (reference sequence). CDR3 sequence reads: CAWSSGTDTQYF. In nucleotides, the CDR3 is TGTGCCTGGAGTAGTGGGACAGATACGCAGTATTTT.

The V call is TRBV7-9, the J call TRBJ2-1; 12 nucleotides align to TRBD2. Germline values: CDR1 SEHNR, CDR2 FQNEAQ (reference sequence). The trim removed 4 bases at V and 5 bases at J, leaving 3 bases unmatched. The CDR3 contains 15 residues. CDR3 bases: TGTGCCAGCAGCTGGACTAGCGGGAAAGACAATGAGCAGTTCTTC. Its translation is CASSWTSGKDNEQFF.

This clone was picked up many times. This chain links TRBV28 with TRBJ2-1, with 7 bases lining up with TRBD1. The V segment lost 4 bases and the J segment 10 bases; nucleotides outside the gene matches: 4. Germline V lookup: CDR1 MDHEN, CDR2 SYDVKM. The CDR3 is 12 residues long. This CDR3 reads CASSSQGPEQFF. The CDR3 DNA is TGTGCCAGCAGTTCACAGGGGCCGGAGCAGTTCTTC.

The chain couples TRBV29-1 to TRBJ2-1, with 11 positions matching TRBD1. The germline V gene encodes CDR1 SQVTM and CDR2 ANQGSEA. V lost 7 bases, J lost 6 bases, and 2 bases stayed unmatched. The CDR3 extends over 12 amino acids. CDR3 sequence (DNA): TGCAGCGCCGGGACAGGGGGCAATGAGCAGTTCTTC. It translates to CSAGTGGNEQFF.

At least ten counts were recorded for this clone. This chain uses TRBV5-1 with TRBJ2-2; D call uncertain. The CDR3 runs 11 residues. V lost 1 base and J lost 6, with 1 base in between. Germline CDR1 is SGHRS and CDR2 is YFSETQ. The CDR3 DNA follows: TGCGCCAGCAGCTTGCCCGGGGAGCTGTTTTTT. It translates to CASSLPGELFF.